This T cell receptor (beta chain) is drawn from a study of blood T cells in healthy people across ages. Study details: Per two T cells, template switching captured roughly one barcoded beta molecule.

The second PCR ran roughly 6 to 11 cycles with a sample-barcoded 5' primer and J-beta primers. TCRdb recomputed calls from the 5' RACE reads with MiXCR, one row per CDR3 protein. This table has 2 million or so distinct CDR3 sequences, around 48% appearing once. Material: blood. The TCR comes from a woman aged 40-49 years in good health.

The CDR3 is CASGSNRGSMDHEQYF. CDR3 nucleotides: TGTGCCAGCGGCTCGAACAGGGGGTCGATGGACCACGAGCAGTACTTC. The chain carries TRBV7-2 and TRBJ2-7; 8 nucleotides align to TRBD1. V dropped 8 bases and J dropped 5; count of bases not matched to a gene: 17. The CDR3 is made up of 16 amino acids. Looked up from germline, CDR1 is SGHTA and CDR2 is FQGNSA.